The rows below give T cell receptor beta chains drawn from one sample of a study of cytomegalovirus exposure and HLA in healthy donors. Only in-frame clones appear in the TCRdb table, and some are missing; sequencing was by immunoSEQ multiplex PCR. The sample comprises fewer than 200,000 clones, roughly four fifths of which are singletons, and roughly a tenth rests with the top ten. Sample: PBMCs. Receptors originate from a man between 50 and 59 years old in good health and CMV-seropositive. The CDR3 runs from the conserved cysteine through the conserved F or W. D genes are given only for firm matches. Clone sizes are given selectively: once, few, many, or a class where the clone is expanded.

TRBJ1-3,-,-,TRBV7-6,CASSPKTRLRAGNTIYF,TGTGCCAGCAGCCCAAAGACCAGGTTGCGGGCTGGAAACACCATATATTTT
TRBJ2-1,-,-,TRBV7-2,CASSRPGRGNEQFF,TGTGCCAGCAGCCGCCCGGGTAGGGGAAATGAGCAGTTCTTC
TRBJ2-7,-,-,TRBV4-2,CASSRERGFGVPYEQYF,TGTGCCAGCAGCCGAGAGCGTGGATTCGGGGTCCCCTACGAGCAGTACTTC
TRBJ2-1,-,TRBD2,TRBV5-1,CASSLGLAGPNEQFF,TGCGCCAGCAGCTTGGGACTAGCGGGACCCAATGAGCAGTTCTTC
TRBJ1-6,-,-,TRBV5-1,CASSLEIQGVYNSPLHF,TGCGCCAGCAGCTTGGAAATACAGGGTGTGTACAATTCACCCCTCCACTTT
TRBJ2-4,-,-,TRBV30,CAWRSGINIQYF,TGTGCCTGGAGATCAGGGATAAACATTCAGTACTTC
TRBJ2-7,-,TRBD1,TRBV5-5,CASSPDRGVVPSYEQYF,TGTGCCAGCAGCCCGGACAGGGGAGTAGTTCCGTCCTACGAGCAGTACTTC
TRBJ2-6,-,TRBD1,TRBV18,CASSLGTGFSGANVLTF,TGTGCCAGCTCACTCGGGACAGGGTTTTCGGGGGCCAACGTCCTGACTTTC
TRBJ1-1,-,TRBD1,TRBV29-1,CSVADRGNTEAFF,TGCAGCGTTGCCGACAGGGGGAACACTGAAGCTTTCTTT
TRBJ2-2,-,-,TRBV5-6,CASSLLSYNTGELFF,TGTGCCAGCAGCTTGTTGAGTTATAACACCGGGGAGCTGTTTTTT
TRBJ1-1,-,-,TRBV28,CASSSRQTEAFF,TGTGCCAGCAGTTCTCGACAGACCGAAGCTTTCTTT
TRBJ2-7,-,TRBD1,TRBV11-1,CASSQRDRDYEQYF,TGTGCCAGCAGCCAACGGGACAGGGACTACGAGCAGTACTTC
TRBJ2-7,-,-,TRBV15,CATSRDRADYEQYF,TGTGCCACCAGCAGGGACAGAGCGGACTACGAGCAGTACTTC
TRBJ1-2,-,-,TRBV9,CASSLISQASNYGYTF,TGTGCCAGCAGCCTTATATCCCAGGCCTCTAACTATGGCTACACCTTC
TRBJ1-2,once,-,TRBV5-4,CASSLVLGTIYGYTF,TGTGCCAGCAGCTTGGTGTTGGGGACTATCTATGGCTACACCTTC
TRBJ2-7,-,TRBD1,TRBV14,CASSQEWDSSEQYF,TGTGCCAGCAGCCAAGAATGGGACAGTTCCGAGCAGTACTTC
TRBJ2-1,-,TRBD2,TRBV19,CASSISASGSHEQFF,TGTGCCAGTAGTATCAGTGCTAGCGGGAGCCATGAGCAGTTCTTC
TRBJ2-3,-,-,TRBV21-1,CAKGTAPTSTDTQYF,TGTGCCAAGGGGACAGCCCCTACTAGCACAGATACGCAGTATTTT
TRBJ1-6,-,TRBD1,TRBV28,CASSTGQGGSPLHF,TGTGCCAGCAGCACCGGACAGGGGGGTTCACCCCTCCACTTT
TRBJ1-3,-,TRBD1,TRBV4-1,CASSQEWGTGGFSDRNTIYF,TGCGCCAGCAGCCAAGAGTGGGGGACAGGGGGCTTTTCGGACCGAAACACCATATATTTT
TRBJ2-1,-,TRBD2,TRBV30,CAWRGAGGPSEQFF,TGTGCCTGGCGTGGGGCGGGAGGGCCTAGTGAGCAGTTCTTC
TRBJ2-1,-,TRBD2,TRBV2,CASSPLAGGYNEQFF,TGTGCCAGCAGTCCACTAGCGGGGGGGTACAATGAGCAGTTCTTC
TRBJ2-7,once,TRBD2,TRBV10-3,CAISGASGNYEQYF,TGTGCCATCAGTGGAGCTAGCGGGAACTACGAGCAGTACTTC
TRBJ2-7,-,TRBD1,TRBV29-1,CSVVSTGTASYEQYF,TGCAGCGTTGTCTCTACCGGGACAGCCTCCTACGAGCAGTACTTC
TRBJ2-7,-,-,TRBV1,CTSSQLPGLAPSEQYF,TGCACCAGCAGCCAACTCCCGGGACTAGCCCCCTCCGAGCAGTACTTC
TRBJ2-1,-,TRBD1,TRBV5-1,CASRWTGISYNEQFF,TGCGCCAGCAGATGGACAGGAATATCCTATAATGAGCAGTTCTTC
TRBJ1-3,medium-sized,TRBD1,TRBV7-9,CASSPPTGANSGNTIYF,TGTGCCAGCAGCCCGCCGACAGGGGCTAACTCTGGAAACACCATATATTTT
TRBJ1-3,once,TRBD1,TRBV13,CASSVSGGTDRFGTIYF,TGTGCCAGCAGCGTTTCCGGCGGGACAGACAGGTTTGGAACCATATATTTT
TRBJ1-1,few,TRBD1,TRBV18,CASSPGTGGTEAFF,TGTGCCAGCTCGCCAGGGACAGGGGGCACTGAAGCTTTCTTT
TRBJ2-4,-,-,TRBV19,CASSIAGYGAKNIQYF,TGTGCCAGTAGCATTGCAGGGTATGGGGCCAAAAACATTCAGTACTTC
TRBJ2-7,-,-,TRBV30,CAWSRGDRPLYEQYF,TGTGCCTGGAGCCGGGGGGACAGGCCACTTTACGAGCAGTACTTC
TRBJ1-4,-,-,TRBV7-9,CASSTVKEKLFF,TGTGCCAGCAGCACAGTAAAAGAAAAACTGTTTTTT
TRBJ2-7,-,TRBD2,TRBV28,CASRSFGSSGGAIRQYF,TGTGCCAGCAGGAGTTTCGGCTCTAGCGGGGGGGCCATCCGGCAGTACTTC
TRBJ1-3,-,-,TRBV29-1,CSVVPHSGNTIYF,TGCAGCGTTGTTCCCCACTCTGGAAACACCATATATTTT
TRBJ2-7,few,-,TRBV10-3,CAISGTGMNEQYF,TGTGCCATCAGTGGAACAGGGATGAACGAGCAGTACTTC
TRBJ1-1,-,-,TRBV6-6,CASSYSVDTEAFF,TGTGCCAGCAGTTACTCGGTAGACACTGAAGCTTTCTTT
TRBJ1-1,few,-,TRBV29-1,CSVEAFRAPNTEAFF,TGCAGCGTTGAAGCTTTCAGGGCTCCTAACACTGAAGCTTTCTTT
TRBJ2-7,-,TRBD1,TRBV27,CASTFRCLGQGYEQYF,TGTGCCAGCACCTTCCGCTGTCTGGGACAGGGCTACGAGCAGTACTTC
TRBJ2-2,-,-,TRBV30,CAWRGAMNTGELFF,TGTGCCTGGAGGGGGGCGATGAACACCGGGGAGCTGTTTTTT
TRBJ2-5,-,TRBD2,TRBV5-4,CASSSGRGSGETQYF,TGTGCCAGCAGCTCCGGGCGGGGGTCCGGAGAGACCCAGTACTTC
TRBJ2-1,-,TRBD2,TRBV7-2,CASSLAGTSAGQFF,TGTGCCAGCAGCTTAGCGGGGACTAGCGCGGGGCAGTTCTTC
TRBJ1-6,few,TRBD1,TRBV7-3,CASSPGQGDNSPLHF,TGTGCCAGCAGCCCTGGACAGGGGGATAATTCACCCCTCCACTTT
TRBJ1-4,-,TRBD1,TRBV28,CASSVPSPGQEEEKLFF,TGTGCCAGCAGCGTTCCGTCTCCGGGACAGGAGGAGGAAAAACTGTTTTTT
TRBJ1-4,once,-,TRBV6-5,CASSTGQSINEKLFF,TGTGCCAGCAGTACCGGACAGAGCATTAATGAAAAACTGTTTTTT
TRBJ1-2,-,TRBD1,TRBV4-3,CASSLKVGQGANYGYTF,TGCGCCAGCAGCCTTAAAGTCGGACAGGGAGCTAACTATGGCTACACCTTC
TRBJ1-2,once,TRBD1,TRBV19,CASARDSPNYGYTF,TGTGCCAGTGCAAGGGACAGCCCTAACTATGGCTACACCTTC
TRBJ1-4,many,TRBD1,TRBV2,CASSFGQGRIEKLFF,TGTGCCAGCAGCTTTGGACAGGGAAGAATTGAAAAACTGTTTTTT
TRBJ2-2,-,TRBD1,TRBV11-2,CASSPTGSTGELFF,TGTGCCAGCAGCCCGACAGGGTCCACCGGGGAGCTGTTTTTT
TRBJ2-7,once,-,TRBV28,CASSVQGLNYEQYF,TGTGCCAGCAGCGTACAGGGATTAAACTACGAGCAGTACTTC